A selection of T cell receptor beta chains follows, all from one sample in a study of T-cell memory formation after mild COVID-19. In TCRdb, the 5' RACE reads were re-called with MiXCR into one record per CDR3 protein. The sample includes about 440,000 distinct CDR3 sequences, 20% of them seen just once. Input material: PBMCs or a T cell subset sorted from them (not recorded which). The source is an adult woman who had mild COVID-19 (a few samples of this study predate the infection). Cell type and time point are not known. Both conserved end residues are part of each CDR3. The D gene is left open where the match is weak. A row's size may be missing; if present it is once, few, many or a size class.

cdr3_nt | cdr3_aa | cdr3_length | j_call | d_call | v_call | clone_size
TGTGCCAGCAGCCTTCTGGGAGGAAATAACTATGGCTACACCTTC | CASSLLGGNNYGYTF | 15 | TRBJ1-2 | . | TRBV7-9 | .
TGCGCCAGCAGCCCCAGTTTTGGGAACACTGAAGCTTTCTTT | CASSPSFGNTEAFF | 14 | TRBJ1-1 | . | TRBV5-1 | .
TGTGCCAGCAGTTACCGACTAGCGGGGGGGCCGGTCACAGATACGCAGTATTTT | CASSYRLAGGPVTDTQYF | 18 | TRBJ2-3 | TRBD2 | TRBV12-3/TRBV12-4 | .
TGTGCCAGCAGCTTACAGCGGGCCAGGTTCGGTACGCAGTATTTT | CASSLQRARFGTQYF | 15 | TRBJ2-3 | . | TRBV11-2 | few
TGCAGTGCTAGGCGGGGGTTCTACAATGAGCAGTTCTTC | CSARRGFYNEQFF | 13 | TRBJ2-1 | TRBD2 | TRBV20-1 | few
TGTGCCAGCAGCCCTGAGCTGGGTCGGGACTACTACAATGAGCAGTTCTTC | CASSPELGRDYYNEQFF | 17 | TRBJ2-1 | TRBD2 | TRBV6-2/TRBV6-3 | few
TGTGCCACCAGTGATTGGGCTAGAGATGAGCAGTTCTTC | CATSDWARDEQFF | 13 | TRBJ2-1 | . | TRBV24-1 | .
TGTGCCACCAGCACCTACGGGATAGCGGGAGAGGTCGGGGAGCTGTTTTTT | CATSTYGIAGEVGELFF | 17 | TRBJ2-2 | TRBD2 | TRBV15 | few
TGTGCCAGCAGTGGACTAGCGGGAGGGCTGAACACCGGGGAGCTGTTTTTT | CASSGLAGGLNTGELFF | 17 | TRBJ2-2 | TRBD2 | TRBV7-2 | few
TGCGCCAGCAGCTTGTCCAACCAGAACACTGAAGCTTTCTTT | CASSLSNQNTEAFF | 14 | TRBJ1-1 | . | TRBV5-1 | few
TGCGCCAGCAGCTCAGGACTAGCGGGAGAGGCTGAGCAGTTCTTC | CASSSGLAGEAEQFF | 15 | TRBJ2-1 | TRBD2 | TRBV5-1 | many
TGTGCCAGCAGCCGACGGACTAGCGGGAGCTCCTACAATGAGCAGTTCTTC | CASSRRTSGSSYNEQFF | 17 | TRBJ2-1 | TRBD2 | TRBV6-2/TRBV6-3 | few
TGTGCCAGCAGCCAGGTTAGGACAGGGCACACTGAAGCTTTCTTT | CASSQVRTGHTEAFF | 15 | TRBJ1-1 | TRBD1 | TRBV3-1 | few
TGTGCCAGCAGCGTAGGGGGGTCGTTCAATGAGCAGTTCTTC | CASSVGGSFNEQFF | 14 | TRBJ2-1 | . | TRBV9 | few
TGTGCCAGCAGCTTAAAACCGGGACTAGCGGGAGGGCCACGAGAGACCCAGTACTTC | CASSLKPGLAGGPRETQYF | 19 | TRBJ2-5 | TRBD2 | TRBV7-9 | many
TGCAGTGCTAGAGATTTTCTACGGAGTGGGGTGGATGGCTACACCTTC | CSARDFLRSGVDGYTF | 16 | TRBJ1-2 | . | TRBV20-1 | .
TGCAGTGCTAGAGACACCGGCCGGAACACCGGGGAGCTGTTTTTT | CSARDTGRNTGELFF | 15 | TRBJ2-2 | . | TRBV20-1 | .
TGCGCCAGCAGCAGGTACGGTCGCGACGAGCAGTACTTC | CASSRYGRDEQYF | 13 | TRBJ2-7 | . | TRBV5-1 | .
TGCAGTGCTAGAGTGCGCGATTCGCCCCTGGAGACCCAGTACTTC | CSARVRDSPLETQYF | 15 | TRBJ2-5 | . | TRBV20-1 | .
TGTGCCAGCTCACCAGGGGTTCACGATAATTCACCCCTCCACTTT | CASSPGVHDNSPLHF | 15 | TRBJ1-6 | . | TRBV18 | .
TGCAGTGCGAGATGGACGGGCCGCGGTGAAAAACTGTTTTTT | CSARWTGRGEKLFF | 14 | TRBJ1-4 | . | TRBV20-1 | .
TGTGCCACCAGTGATCAGGGACAGGGGGATACGCAGTATTTT | CATSDQGQGDTQYF | 14 | TRBJ2-3 | TRBD1 | TRBV24-1 | .
TGCAGCGTCCTAGGACGGGGCGGGGGGGCAGATACGCAGTATTTT | CSVLGRGGGADTQYF | 15 | TRBJ2-3 | TRBD2 | TRBV29-1 | .
TGTGCCAGCAGCTTCCCGACAGGGATCGGATCACCCCTCCACTTT | CASSFPTGIGSPLHF | 15 | TRBJ1-6 | TRBD1 | TRBV5-6 | few
TGTGCCAGCAGTTTAGCGGGACAGGCTAACTATGGCTACACCTTC | CASSLAGQANYGYTF | 15 | TRBJ1-2 | TRBD1 | TRBV12-3/TRBV12-4 | many
TGTGCCAGCAGCTTAAACAGACACAATCAGCCCCAGCATTTT | CASSLNRHNQPQHF | 14 | TRBJ1-5 | . | TRBV11-1 | .
TGTGCCAGCAGCTCATTAGACAGGACGGTCAAGCAGTTCTTC | CASSSLDRTVKQFF | 14 | TRBJ2-1 | . | TRBV7-6 | .
TGTGCCACCAGTGATACACGGGTCAGAGAGCAGTTCTTC | CATSDTRVREQFF | 13 | TRBJ2-1 | . | TRBV24-1 | few
TGTGCCATCAGTGAGACCTCCTACGAGCAGTACTTC | CAISETSYEQYF | 12 | TRBJ2-7 | . | TRBV10-3 | .
TGTGCCACCAGCAGAGGGGATAGCGCCTACAATGAGCAGTTCTTC | CATSRGDSAYNEQFF | 15 | TRBJ2-1 | . | TRBV15 | .
TGTGCCAGCAGCTTAGGGGAGGGAGGTCAGCCCCAGCATTTT | CASSLGEGGQPQHF | 14 | TRBJ1-5 | . | TRBV7-9 | many
TGTGCCAGCAGCCATCGGGGAGGGATGAACGAGCAGTACTTC | CASSHRGGMNEQYF | 14 | TRBJ2-7 | TRBD2 | TRBV6-5 | .
TGTGCCAGCAGAGGGCCTGAGGGGCAAAGATATGGCTACACCTTC | CASRGPEGQRYGYTF | 15 | TRBJ1-2 | . | TRBV5-5 | .
TGTGCCAGCAGCTCGCCGGCTAGCGGGGGCTTGGATACGCAGTATTTT | CASSSPASGGLDTQYF | 16 | TRBJ2-3 | TRBD2 | TRBV7-6 | few
TGTGCCAGCAGCTTAAGGGGCGGCTTCGGGGAGACCCAGTACTTC | CASSLRGGFGETQYF | 15 | TRBJ2-5 | . | TRBV7-8 | many
TGTGCCAGCAGCTTGGCCCCACAGGGGGCGGGAGCTGAAGCTTTCTTT | CASSLAPQGAGAEAFF | 16 | TRBJ1-1 | TRBD1 | TRBV5-6 | few
TGTGCCAGCAGCTTAACAAGCGGGAGGAACGAGCAGTACTTC | CASSLTSGRNEQYF | 14 | TRBJ2-7 | TRBD2 | TRBV7-9 | .
TGTGCCAGCAGTTCCCAGACTAGCGGTACCTACGAGCAGTACTTC | CASSSQTSGTYEQYF | 15 | TRBJ2-7 | TRBD2 | TRBV6-6 | many
TGCGCCAGCCAAATAACAGGGGGTAACACTGAAGCTTTCTTT | CASQITGGNTEAFF | 14 | TRBJ1-1 | TRBD1 | TRBV5-1 | few
TGTGCCAGCAGCGCCTACACAAGGGGAAGGGGCACTGAAGCTTTCTTT | CASSAYTRGRGTEAFF | 16 | TRBJ1-1 | . | TRBV7-6 | .
TGTGCCAGCGCCTTGGAACTTTTCAACTACGAGCAGTACTTC | CASALELFNYEQYF | 14 | TRBJ2-7 | . | TRBV12-3/TRBV12-4 | few
TGTGCCACCAGCAGAGGTGGCCTAGCCCCATACAATGAGCAGTTCTTC | CATSRGGLAPYNEQFF | 16 | TRBJ2-1 | . | TRBV24-1 | many
TGCGCCAGCAGCCACCTCAAGGCTAGCGGGTATGGTGAGCAGTTCTTC | CASSHLKASGYGEQFF | 16 | TRBJ2-1 | TRBD2 | TRBV4-3 | .
TGTGCCACCAGCAGGACAAGCACGGATGAGCAGTTCTTC | CATSRTSTDEQFF | 13 | TRBJ2-1 | . | TRBV15 | few
TGTGCCAGTAGTATATCAGGAGAGACGGCCTACGCGCAGTACTTC | CASSISGETAYAQYF | 15 | TRBJ2-7 | . | TRBV19 | many
TGTGCCAGCAGCTTAGCTGCGCCGGGGCAGGGGATCTACACCTTC | CASSLAAPGQGIYTF | 15 | TRBJ1-2 | . | TRBV7-8 | .
TGCGCCAGCAGCTTGGATGGCAATCCCTACGAGCAGTACTTC | CASSLDGNPYEQYF | 14 | TRBJ2-7 | . | TRBV5-1 | .
TGTGCCAGTAGTCCAAGACCCCGATCCTACGAGCAGTACTTC | CASSPRPRSYEQYF | 14 | TRBJ2-7 | . | TRBV19 | .
TGCGCCAGCAGCCAAGAAGGGTGGGGGATGAACACTGAAGCTTTCTTT | CASSQEGWGMNTEAFF | 16 | TRBJ1-1 | . | TRBV4-3 | .
TGTGCCAGCAGCTTCGTAGCCGGGGCACCTGAAGCTTTCTTT | CASSFVAGAPEAFF | 14 | TRBJ1-1 | . | TRBV7-8 | .
TGTGCCAGCAGGACAGACAGGGCAATGAACACTGAAGCTTTCTTT | CASRTDRAMNTEAFF | 15 | TRBJ1-1 | TRBD1 | TRBV6-5 | .
TGTGCCAGCAGCGTAGAAGGGGTAACTGCGACCGGGGAGCTGTTTTTT | CASSVEGVTATGELFF | 16 | TRBJ2-2 | . | TRBV9 | many
TGTGCCAGCAGCTTCCGACCCGGGACAGAACAAGAGACCCAGTACTTC | CASSFRPGTEQETQYF | 16 | TRBJ2-5 | TRBD1 | TRBV7-2 | few